This TCR beta chain appears in the sequencing data of a study of T cell responses to AZD1222 COVID-19 vaccine. Study-wide points: Clonal diversity was possibly underestimated; the donors were predominantly white British and more often female.

The CDR3 is 15 amino acids. V was pared by 1 base and J by 4 bases, with 11 bases between. The germline V gene has CDR1 MGHRA and CDR2 YSYEKL. Comments on this clone: No antigen is known for it.

Here immunoSEQ multiplex PCR was the method, and the copy in TCRdb shows in-frame clones only, minus some. The table includes approximately 67,000 clones, 80% to 90% detected once. Samples with a second dose at about 4 or about 12 weeks were pooled together. The rearrangement uses TRBV4-1 and TRBJ1-5; possible D gene TRBD1, 6 bases. Specimen: peripheral blood, collected 28 days after the second AZD1222 dose. The receptor was isolated from an adult who received the AZD1222 COVID-19 vaccine. The CDR3 reads CASSQGRTVNQPQHF. Here the CDR3 DNA reads TGCGCCAGCAGCCAAGGTAGGACAGTAAATCAGCCCCAGCATTTT.